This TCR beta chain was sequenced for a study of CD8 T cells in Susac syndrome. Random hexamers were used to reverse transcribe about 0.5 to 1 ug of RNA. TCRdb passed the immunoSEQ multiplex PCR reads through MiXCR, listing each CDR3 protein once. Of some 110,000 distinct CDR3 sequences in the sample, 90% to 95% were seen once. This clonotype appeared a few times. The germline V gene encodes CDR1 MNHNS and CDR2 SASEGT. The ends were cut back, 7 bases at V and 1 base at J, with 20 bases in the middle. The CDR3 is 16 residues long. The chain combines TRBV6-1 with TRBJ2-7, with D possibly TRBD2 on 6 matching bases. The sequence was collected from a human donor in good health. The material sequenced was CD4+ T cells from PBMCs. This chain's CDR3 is CASTQSWTGESYEQYF. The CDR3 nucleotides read TGTGCCAGCACCCAAAGTTGGACGGGAGAATCCTACGAGCAGTACTTC.